This T cell receptor beta chain was profiled in a study of T cell responses to AZD1222 COVID-19 vaccine. The overall study: Second doses were pooled across both intervals (about 4 or about 12 weeks). Whole-study results and caveats: Per reports, nearly half of all spike-specific TCRs target regions that are unmutated in variants. Baseline serostatus was positive in only six AZD1222 recipients. With dominance at 160-218 and 743-854, vaccine-associated CD4 TCRs spanned spike.

As regards this clone: The target antigen is unknown.

Profiling relied on immunoSEQ multiplex PCR, and the TCRdb table lists in-frame clones only, not all of them. There are around 70,000 clones in the sample; roughly 90% occur only once, and roughly 8% lies in the top ten. The sequence derives from an adult in good health. This specimen was peripheral blood, taken on day 0 of AZD1222 vaccination.

CDR3 sequence reads: CASSLNGVGYYEQYF. DNA for the CDR3: TGTGCCAGCAGCTTAAACGGGGTGGGGTACTACGAGCAGTACTTC. The chain uses TRBV7-3 and TRBJ2-7; a possible D gene is TRBD2 (5 bases). The CDR3 length is 15 residues. Looked up from germline, CDR1 is SGHTA and CDR2 is FQGTGA. Trimming pared 1 base from V and 3 bases from J, leaving 13 bases between. Supplemented by reference TRBV7-3 and TRBJ2-7, the full variable domain reads GAGVSQTPSNKVTEKGKYVELRCDPISGHTALYWYRQSLGQGPEFLIYFQGTGAADDSGLPNDRFFAVRPEGSVSTLKIQRTERGDSAVYLCASSLNGVGYYEQYFGPGTRLTVT.